The clone carrying this TCR beta chain was counted a single time. The sample comes from a study of blood T cell repertoires in COVID-19. As for the study in general: The origin of the acute and convalescent COVID-19 samples was the United States, Italy and Spain. PBMCs, B-cell-depleted T cells, or T cells provided the cDNA or gDNA that made up the material.

CDR3 length: 15 amino acids. Germline lookup yields CDR1 MNHEY and CDR2 SVGAGI. V was shortened by 0 bases and J by 2 bases, with 8 bases between the two germline ends. As processed by the authors: Reference gene primer amplification gave nucleated cell count estimates. Profiled with immunoSEQ multiplex PCR; TCRdb holds only in-frame clones, not every one. Clone size and V and J calls were adopted from that table, with D and trimming inferred from the DNA. Among more than 100,000 clones, around 82% were seen once, and the ten largest hold approximately 12%. The sequence came from a human donor in a cohort sampled during active or convalescent COVID-19. What was sequenced was peripheral blood. This sequence joins TRBV6-5 and TRBJ2-1, with D maybe TRBD1 (5 bases). CDR3 bases: TGTGCCAGCAGTTACTCCAGGGAAACCTACAATGAGCAGTTCTTC. Its protein is CASSYSRETYNEQFF.